This T cell receptor (beta chain) was recorded in a study of blood T cells in healthy people across ages. Notes on this clonotype: One end of the junction varies from germline; a read error may be responsible.

The CDR3 is 13 residues long. Looked up from germline, CDR1 is LGHNA and CDR2 is YNFKEQ. For the second PCR, which ran for about 6 to 11 cycles, a sample-barcoded 5' primer and a J-beta primer mix were used. TCRdb analysed the 5' RACE reads with MiXCR anew, one entry per CDR3 protein. The sample includes just over 1 million distinct CDR3 sequences, 40% to 45% seen only once; the top ten take under 20%. The V gene is TRBV4-2, the J gene TRBJ2-5; unclear D gene. The J call is uncertain, as TRBJ2-7 better fits the DNA end. The material sequenced was blood. The TCR was taken from a woman aged 55-69 years in good health. The DNA for the CDR3 is TGTGCCAGCAACCAAAGACTGGATTACGAGCAGTACTTC. It translates to CASNQRLDYEQYF.